The 7 T cell receptor beta chains reported below all come from one sample, sequenced in a study of tumor-infiltrating lymphocytes in primary liver carcinoma. Co-extraction of both nucleic acids (RNA and DNA) used roughly 18-34 mg of unsorted bulk tissue. A constant-region primer primed TCR beta cDNA synthesis from roughly 520 ng of total RNA. Slightly modified ARM-PCR with three nested multiplex PCR rounds yielded TCR beta libraries. Primers for the first two PCR rounds were TRBV1-TRBV30 forward primers and a C-beta reverse primer (about 9 cycles per round). MiXCR was run by TCRdb on the multiplex PCR reads, yielding one entry per CDR3 protein. The sample lists about 99,000 distinct CDR3 sequences; approximately 68% were seen once. The sequencing input was liver tumor tissue from sampling region 5. Subset denoted: tumor region T5, tumor centre. The receptors stem from a woman aged 60-70 years with primary liver carcinoma and hepatitis B virus infection.

This clonotype came up many times. One junction end disagrees with the germline gene, perhaps due to a read error. The CDR3 is CSVDLGLRNF. In nucleotides, the CDR3 is TGCAGCGTTGATTTGGGACTCAGAAATTTC. The chain couples TRBV29-1 to TRBJ2-5, with a tentative D call TRBD2 (6 bases). The CDR3 extends over 10 amino acids. The V gene's germline CDR1 is SQVTM and CDR2 ANQGSEA.

This clonotype has at least ten counts. The gene calls are TRBV4-1 and TRBJ2-1; the D is unclear. The V end lost 0 bases, the J end lost 6 bases, and 9 bases lay between the germline ends. CDR1 and CDR2 (germline): MGHRA, YSYEKL. The length of the CDR3 is 14 residues. In DNA form, the CDR3 reads TGCGCCAGCAGCCAAGACCCCTGGGGCAATGAGCAGTTCTTC. Encoded protein: CASSQDPWGNEQFF.

Only a few counts were recorded for this clonotype. This CDR3 is missing its conserved last phenylalanine or tryptophan, likely due to a read error. V and J are TRBV5-4 and TRBJ2-4; D is unclear. Germline V lookup: CDR1 SGHNT, CDR2 YYREEE (reference sequence). The CDR3 length is 15 residues. The CDR3 sequence: CASSPPASDKTIQYL. CDR3 DNA: TGTGCCAGCAGCCCCCCGGCAAGCGACAAAACCATTCAGTACCTC.

A word on this clonotype: One junction end does not reproduce the germline sequence, and a read error may be involved. This chain links TRBV11-2 with TRBJ2-3; perhaps TRBD1 as D (5 bases). This CDR3 spans 15 amino acids. Germline V gene lookup returns CDR1 SGHAT and CDR2 FQNNGV. The CDR3 DNA is TGTGTCAGCAGCCGTGGGGCAGGGAGCACAGATACGCAGTATTTT. Translated: CVSSRGAGSTDTQYF.

Note on this clonotype: Compared with germline, one end of the junction differs, possibly owing to a read error. The chain combines TRBV11-3 with TRBJ2-1, with no clear D. This CDR3 has 14 amino acids. Germline loops: CDR1 SGHNT, CDR2 YENEEA. CDR3 sequence (DNA): TGTGCCAGCAGCTTCCCTTCAGTTGGCAACGAGCAGTTGTTC. Translated: CASSFPSVGNEQLF.

A word on this clonotype: The junction shows a germline mismatch at one end, possibly a read error. The chain joins TRBV28 to TRBJ1-1, with 8 bases matching TRBD1. The CDR3 is 14 residues long. From germline, CDR1 is MDHEN and CDR2 SYDVKM. CDR3 region: CASSWGQANSEAFF. Here the CDR3 DNA reads TGTGCCAGTAGTTGGGGACAGGCTAACTCTGAAGCTTTCTTT.

CDR3 DNA sequence: TGTGCCAGCAGTGAAGGTGTTAGCGGGAGGACAGATACGCAGTATTTT. Its translation is CASSEGVSGRTDTQYF. The chain links TRBV2 to TRBJ2-3; 10 bases are a match to TRBD2. The CDR3 extends over 16 amino acids. Trimming removed 1 base from V and 3 bases from J; junction bases left unmatched: 4. CDR1 is SNHLY, CDR2 FYNNEI, per germline.